Listed below are T cell receptor beta chains from one sample, sequenced in a study of Graves' ophthalmopathy and Graves' hyperthyroidism. TCRdb ran MiXCR on the multiplex PCR reads and lists one entry per CDR3 protein. The sample has about 740,000 distinct CDR3 sequences, roughly 40% seen once; the top ten hold approximately 46%. The sequenced sample was peripheral blood. The source of these receptors is an adult man with Graves' ophthalmopathy. CDR3s include the opening cysteine and the closing phenylalanine or tryptophan. The D gene is left open where the match is weak. Expanded clones get a size class; other rows say once, few or many, or leave the size out.

len	abundance	d_gene	j_gene	v_gene	CDR3aa	CDR3nt
14	NA	NA	TRBJ2-5	TRBV10-3	CASSPGTFKETQYF	TGTGCCAGCAGTCCCGGGACATTCAAAGAGACCCAGTACTTC
16	NA	TRBD2	TRBJ2-2	TRBV29-1	CSVKEREAPNTGELFF	TGCAGCGTGAAAGAGCGGGAGGCCCCGAACACCGGGGAGCTGTTTTTT
16	NA	TRBD1	TRBJ2-7	TRBV10-3	CAISESVDRGSYEQYF	TGTGCCATCAGTGAGTCCGTGGACAGGGGATCCTACGAGCAGTACTTC
15	NA	TRBD2	TRBJ2-7	TRBV24-1	CASSGGGTLSYEQYF	TGTGCCAGCAGTGGGGGGGGAACCTTAAGCTACGAGCAGTACTTC
15	NA	NA	TRBJ2-7	TRBV11-2	CASSDIIAATYEQYF	TGTGCCAGCAGCGATATCATAGCGGCCACCTACGAGCAGTACTTC
15	few	NA	TRBJ1-6	TRBV19	CASSVGQGLYSPLHF	TGTGCCAGTAGTGTTGGCCAGGGCCTCTATTCACCCCTCCACTTT
14	many	NA	TRBJ2-5	TRBV10-3	CAISAKTAQGTQYF	TGTGCCATCAGTGCCAAGACTGCCCAAGGAACCCAGTACTTC
17	few	NA	TRBJ2-2	TRBV12-3/TRBV12-4	CASSLRKGGRGTGELFF	TGTGCCAGCAGTTTACGGAAGGGGGGAAGGGGCACCGGGGAGCTGTTTTTT
16	few	TRBD1	TRBJ2-7	TRBV10-2	CASSRPGTGDAYEQYF	TGTGCCAGCAGTCGCCCAGGGACAGGGGATGCGTACGAGCAGTACTTC
17	few	TRBD1	TRBJ1-2	TRBV19	CASSMYYIGQGMNGYTF	TGTGCCAGTAGTATGTATTATATTGGACAGGGAATGAATGGCTACACCTTC
14	NA	NA	TRBJ1-6	TRBV9	CASSVGRDNSPLHF	TGTGCCAGCAGCGTAGGTCGCGACAATTCACCCCTCCACTTT
12	NA	NA	TRBJ1-2	TRBV12-3/TRBV12-4	CASSKNLFGYTF	TGTGCCAGCAGTAAGAATCTTTTTGGCTACACCTTC
15	NA	TRBD2	TRBJ2-5	TRBV6-5	CASSWLAGGPETQYF	TGTGCCAGCAGTTGGCTAGCGGGAGGGCCGGAGACCCAGTACTTC
16	NA	NA	TRBJ1-5	TRBV24-1	CATSESRGGDNQPQHF	TGTGCCACCAGTGAATCCCGCGGGGGGGACAATCAGCCCCAGCATTTT
14	NA	TRBD1	TRBJ2-2	TRBV7-9	CASSFQGVVGELFF	TGTGCCAGCAGCTTCCAGGGGGTGGTCGGGGAGCTGTTTTTT
15	NA	NA	TRBJ1-1	TRBV7-2	CASSLAPGPNTEAFF	TGTGCCAGCAGCTTAGCTCCGGGACCGAACACTGAAGCTTTCTTT
12	few	NA	TRBJ2-7	TRBV12-3/TRBV12-4	CASSPLAGEQYF	TGTGCCAGCAGTCCCCTCGCGGGCGAGCAGTACTTC
14	few	NA	TRBJ1-6	TRBV4-3	CASSPHTYNSPLHF	TGCGCCAGCAGCCCCCACACCTATAATTCACCCCTCCACTTT
12	once	NA	TRBJ1-4	TRBV20-1	CSAREWVGTVFF	TGCAGTGCTAGAGAGTGGGTGGGAACGGTGTTTTTT